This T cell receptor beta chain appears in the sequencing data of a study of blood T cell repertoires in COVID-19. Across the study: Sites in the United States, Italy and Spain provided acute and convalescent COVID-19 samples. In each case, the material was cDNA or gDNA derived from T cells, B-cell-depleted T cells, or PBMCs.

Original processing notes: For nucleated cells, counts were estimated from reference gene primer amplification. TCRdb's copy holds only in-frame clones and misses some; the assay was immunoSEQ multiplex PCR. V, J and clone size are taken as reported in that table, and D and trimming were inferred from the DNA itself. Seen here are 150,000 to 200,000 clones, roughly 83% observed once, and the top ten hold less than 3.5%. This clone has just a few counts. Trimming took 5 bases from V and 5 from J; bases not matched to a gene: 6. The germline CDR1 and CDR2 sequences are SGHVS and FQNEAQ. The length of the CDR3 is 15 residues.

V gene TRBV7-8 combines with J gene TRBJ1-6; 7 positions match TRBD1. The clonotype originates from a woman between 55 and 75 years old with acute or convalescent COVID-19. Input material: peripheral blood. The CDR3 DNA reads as TGTGCCAGCAGCCCCCACAGGGGAGATAATTCACCCCTCCACTTT. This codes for CASSPHRGDNSPLHF.